This T cell receptor (beta chain) emerged from a study of blood T cells in healthy people across ages. It was with a sample-barcoded 5' primer and a J-beta primer mix that a second PCR of about 6 to 12 cycles was run. TCRdb ran MiXCR on the 5' RACE reads and lists one entry per CDR3 protein. The sample includes 700,000 to 850,000 distinct CDR3 sequences, 36% of them seen just once. CDR3 length: 13 amino acids. With 0 bases removed from V and 15 bases from J, the gap between germline ends came to 15 bases. The germline V gene has CDR1 SGHTA and CDR2 FQGNSA. Material: blood. The TCR originated in a man between 18 and 29 years old in good health. V gene TRBV7-2 combines with J gene TRBJ2-1; D possibly corresponds to TRBD1 (5 bases). The CDR3 region has the DNA TGTGCCAGCAGCTTAGCACAGGTCCCGCGCTTGTTCTTC. Its translation: CASSLAQVPRLFF.